The clone carrying this T cell receptor beta chain has only one observation. The data originate from a study of blood T cell repertoires in COVID-19. Repertoires were generated with immunoSEQ multiplex PCR, while TCRdb's copy carries only in-frame clones and drops some. The sample has about 200,000 clones; roughly 90% are singletons. Trimming took 7 bases from V and 7 from J; bases not matched to a gene: 3. The CDR3 runs to 12 residues. CDR1 and CDR2 (germline): SQVTM, ANQGSEA. Material for sequencing was PBMCs or T cells enriched from blood (not recorded which). The chain carries TRBV29-1 and TRBJ1-5; 11 bases align to TRBD1. The TCR sequence derives from a woman aged 25-40 years with acute COVID-19. The CDR3 DNA follows: TGCAGCGCCAGGGACAGGGGGCAGCCCCAGCATTTT. This translates into CSARDRGQPQHF.